The rows below give T cell receptor beta chains drawn from one sample of a study of blood T cells in healthy people across ages. TCRdb recomputed calls from the 5' RACE reads with MiXCR, one row per CDR3 protein. The sample holds hundreds of thousands of distinct CDR3 sequences; roughly three fifths are singletons and the top ten take 20% to 30%. Input material: blood. These receptors originate from a man in his forties in good health. Each CDR3 is given with its conserved first and last residue. The order of the fields is CDR3 length, clone size, V gene, D gene, J gene, CDR3 DNA, CDR3 protein. The D gene is left open where the match is weak. Expanded clones are given a class, and other clones once, few, many or no size at all.

>16|few|TRBV3-1|-|TRBJ2-3
TGTGCCAGCAGCCAAGATTTGCGGACTAGCACAGATACGCAGTATTTT
CASSQDLRTSTDTQYF
>15|few|TRBV7-2|TRBD1|TRBJ1-2
TGTGCCAGCAGCTTAGGACAGGGACTGAACTATGGCTACACCTTC
CASSLGQGLNYGYTF
>12|-|TRBV20-1|-|TRBJ2-1
TGCAGTGCTACCGGGCAGTGGGGTGAGCAGTTCTTC
CSATGQWGEQFF
>15|-|TRBV3-1|-|TRBJ1-2
TGTGCCAGCAGCCCCTACCGAGGGAAGAACTATGGCTACACCTTC
CASSPYRGKNYGYTF
>12|-|TRBV29-1|TRBD1|TRBJ1-2
TGCAGCGGGAGACAGGGGAACTATGGCTACACCTTC
CSGRQGNYGYTF
>13|-|TRBV20-1|-|TRBJ1-1
TGCAGTGCTACCCAGAGGAACCGACCTGAAGCTTTCTTT
CSATQRNRPEAFF
>11|-|TRBV2|-|TRBJ2-1
TGTGCCAGCTCCGAGGACAATGAGCAGTTCTTC
CASSEDNEQFF
>16|few|TRBV27|-|TRBJ1-4
TGTGCCAGCAGTTCCTCAGTCGGGGACCATTATGAAAAACTGTTTTTT
CASSSSVGDHYEKLFF
>13|-|TRBV28|TRBD1|TRBJ1-2
TGTGCCACCTGGACAGGGGGCGACTATGGCTACACCTTC
CATWTGGDYGYTF
>14|-|TRBV27|-|TRBJ1-5
TGTGCCAGCAGCGGGGGGCAGGGTGGCCAGCCCCAGCATTTT
CASSGGQGGQPQHF
>15|few|TRBV20-1|TRBD2|TRBJ2-1
TGCAGTGCTCCACTAGCGGGGATCTCCTACAATGAGCAGTTCTTC
CSAPLAGISYNEQFF
>15|-|TRBV3-1|TRBD1|TRBJ2-1
TGTGCCAGCAGCCCCGAAGGGGACAGGGTCAATGAGCAGTTCTTC
CASSPEGDRVNEQFF
>13|-|TRBV11-2|TRBD2|TRBJ2-1
TGTGCCACCCGAGCGGGAGGGAGAAATGAGCAGTTCTTC
CATRAGGRNEQFF
>16|-|TRBV15|TRBD1|TRBJ2-7
TGTGCCACCAGCAGCAAGACAGGGGACCTCTCCTACGAGCAGTACTTC
CATSSKTGDLSYEQYF
>16|-|TRBV5-1|TRBD1|TRBJ1-1
TGCGCCAGCAGCTACGGGACAGGGGGTTCGAACACTGAAGCTTTCTTT
CASSYGTGGSNTEAFF
>14|-|TRBV13|TRBD1|TRBJ2-1
TGTGCCAGCAGCTTAGGGACAGGGCCGTCTGAGCAGTTCTTC
CASSLGTGPSEQFF
>10|few|TRBV29-1|-|TRBJ2-1
TGCAGCGTGACGTTGTTGGAGCAGTTCTTC
CSVTLLEQFF
>16|few|TRBV6-2/TRBV6-3|TRBD1|TRBJ2-7
TGTGCCAGCAGTTCCCAGATTGGTCAGGGGGCCTACGAGCAGTACTTC
CASSSQIGQGAYEQYF
>15|many|TRBV28|TRBD2|TRBJ2-4
TGTGCCAGCAGCTTAGCGGGACTAGCCAAAAACATTCAGTACTTC
CASSLAGLAKNIQYF
>16|-|TRBV18|-|TRBJ2-3
TGTGCCAGCTCGACCGACCCGGGGGCCAGCACAGATACGCAGTATTTT
CASSTDPGASTDTQYF
>14|once|TRBV2|TRBD2|TRBJ2-3
TGTGCCTCCCGCAGCACTAGCGGGGGAGATACGCAGTATTTT
CASRSTSGGDTQYF
>15|-|TRBV6-6|-|TRBJ2-4
TGTGCCAGCAGCAAACCGGGAATAGCCAAAAACATTCAGTACTTC
CASSKPGIAKNIQYF
>16|-|TRBV25-1|-|TRBJ2-2
TGTGCCAGCAGTGAATATGGGGAGGCGAACACCGGGGAGCTGTTTTTT
CASSEYGEANTGELFF
>16|few|TRBV11-3|-|TRBJ2-7
TGTGCCAGCAGCTCGTGGCGCTCCGGGACAAACTACGAGCAGTACTTC
CASSSWRSGTNYEQYF
>14|-|TRBV24-1|TRBD1|TRBJ2-5
TGTGCCACCAGTGACCCGGACAGGTGGGAGACCCAGTACTTC
CATSDPDRWETQYF
>16|-|TRBV9|TRBD2|TRBJ2-6
TGTGCCAGCAGCGTGGGGACTACTACTGGGGCCAACGTCCTGACTTTC
CASSVGTTTGANVLTF
>11|-|TRBV6-2/TRBV6-3|-|TRBJ1-2
TGTGCCAGCAGTGCAGATCGTGGCTACACCTTC
CASSADRGYTF
>16|-|TRBV12-3/TRBV12-4|-|TRBJ2-5
TGTGCCAGCAGTTCCGTGGTGGTTGGGGTCCAAGAGACCCAGTACTTC
CASSSVVVGVQETQYF
>15|few|TRBV6-5|-|TRBJ2-7
TGTGCCAGCAGTTCGTTGCGTTGGGGGATGGGGGAGCAGTACTTC
CASSSLRWGMGEQYF
>15|-|TRBV7-2|-|TRBJ2-3
TGTGCCAGCAGCTTATCCCCGGCTAGCACAGATACGCAGTATTTT
CASSLSPASTDTQYF
>14|-|TRBV4-2|-|TRBJ1-2
TGTGCCAGCAGCCAAGACAGGGTGAACTATGGCTACACCTTC
CASSQDRVNYGYTF
>8|-|TRBV20-1|-|TRBJ2-1
TGCAGTGCTACTGGGCAGTTCTTC
CSATGQFF
>15|few|TRBV5-1|TRBD2|TRBJ2-5
TGCGCCAGCAGCCCCCGGCTAGCGGGTGGACAGACCCAGTACTTC
CASSPRLAGGQTQYF
>17|-|TRBV20-1|-|TRBJ1-1
TGCAGTGCTAGAGATAAGGGGCAGGTGGTAGGGGACACTGAAGCTTTCTTT
CSARDKGQVVGDTEAFF
>17|once|TRBV21-1|-|TRBJ2-5
TGTGCCAGCAGCAAAAGGGACTACCCCTTTAACCAAGAGACCCAGAACTTC
CASSKRDYPFNQETQNF
>14|-|TRBV20-1|-|TRBJ1-1
TGCAGTGCTAGGTTTGAGGACCCCAGCACCGAAGCTTTCTTT
CSARFEDPSTEAFF
>15|few|TRBV20-1|TRBD1|TRBJ1-4
TGCAGTGCTAGAGGGGCCACAGGGGACGGTGAAAAACTGTTTTTT
CSARGATGDGEKLFF
>14|-|TRBV12-3/TRBV12-4|-|TRBJ1-2
TGTGCCAGCAGCCACACAGGGAACCCCTATGGCTACACCTTC
CASSHTGNPYGYTF
>13|-|TRBV27|-|TRBJ1-2
TGTGCCAGCAGTTCACCAGGGAACTATGGCTACACCTTC
CASSSPGNYGYTF
>14|few|TRBV7-2|TRBD2|TRBJ2-3
TGTGCCAGTGGGAGCGGGGGAAAGGCAGATACGCAGTATTTT
CASGSGGKADTQYF
>15|-|TRBV3-1|TRBD2|TRBJ2-1
TGTGCCAGCAGCCAACAACTAGCGGGGGGGTTCGAGCAGTTCTTC
CASSQQLAGGFEQFF
>16|many|TRBV4-2|-|TRBJ2-6
TGTGCCAGCAGCCAAGATACTACCTCTGGGGCCAACGTCCTGACTTTC
CASSQDTTSGANVLTF
>12|-|TRBV29-1|-|TRBJ2-7
TGCAGCGTGGCCGAAGGGGGTTACGAGCAGTACTTC
CSVAEGGYEQYF
>15|-|TRBV3-1|-|TRBJ2-7
TGTGCCAGCAGCCAAGATCCCGGACACTCCTACGAGCAGTACTTC
CASSQDPGHSYEQYF
>14|-|TRBV6-5|TRBD2|TRBJ2-3
TGTGCCAGCAGTCGTAGACTAGCCGCAGATACGCAGTATTTT
CASSRRLAADTQYF
>17|-|TRBV6-1|-|TRBJ2-7
TGTGCCAGCAGTGAATTTTCGGGCCGGTCGAACCCGGGCGAGCAGTACTTC
CASSEFSGRSNPGEQYF
>15|-|TRBV5-1|TRBD1|TRBJ1-4
TGCGCCAGCACGGACAGGGGGCATACTAATGAAAAACTGTTTTTT
CASTDRGHTNEKLFF
>15|few|TRBV12-3/TRBV12-4|TRBD2|TRBJ2-3
TGTGCCAGCAGGGGACTAGCGGGGGGCACAGATACGCAGTATTTT
CASRGLAGGTDTQYF
>14|-|TRBV24-1|-|TRBJ2-5
TGTGCCACCAGTGATCCCCTTATCGGTGAGACCCAGTACTTC
CATSDPLIGETQYF
>13|many|TRBV7-8|-|TRBJ2-2
TGTGCCAGCAGCTTTGACAACACCGGGGAGCTGTTTTTT
CASSFDNTGELFF
>15|-|TRBV20-1|TRBD1|TRBJ1-1
TGCAGTGCTAGAGACCCTACAGGGGCTAGCACTGAAGCTTTCTTT
CSARDPTGASTEAFF
>14|-|TRBV2|-|TRBJ2-3
TGTGCCAGCACCATCAACAGGGACACAGATACGCAGTATTTT
CASTINRDTDTQYF
>12|-|TRBV5-1|-|TRBJ1-2
TGCGCCAGCATGGAGGGGAGTAATGGCTACACCTTC
CASMEGSNGYTF
>17|few|TRBV5-1|-|TRBJ2-3
TGCGCCAGCAGGTTGCCCTCCCCCCAGCTGTACACAGATACGCAGTATTTT
CASRLPSPQLYTDTQYF
>12|many|TRBV25-1|-|TRBJ1-2
TGTGCCAGCAGGAGAGGACAGCTCGGCTACACCTTC
CASRRGQLGYTF
>15|-|TRBV6-1|TRBD1|TRBJ2-7
TGTGCCAGCAGCGGACAGGGGATCGATCTTTACGAGCAGTACTTC
CASSGQGIDLYEQYF